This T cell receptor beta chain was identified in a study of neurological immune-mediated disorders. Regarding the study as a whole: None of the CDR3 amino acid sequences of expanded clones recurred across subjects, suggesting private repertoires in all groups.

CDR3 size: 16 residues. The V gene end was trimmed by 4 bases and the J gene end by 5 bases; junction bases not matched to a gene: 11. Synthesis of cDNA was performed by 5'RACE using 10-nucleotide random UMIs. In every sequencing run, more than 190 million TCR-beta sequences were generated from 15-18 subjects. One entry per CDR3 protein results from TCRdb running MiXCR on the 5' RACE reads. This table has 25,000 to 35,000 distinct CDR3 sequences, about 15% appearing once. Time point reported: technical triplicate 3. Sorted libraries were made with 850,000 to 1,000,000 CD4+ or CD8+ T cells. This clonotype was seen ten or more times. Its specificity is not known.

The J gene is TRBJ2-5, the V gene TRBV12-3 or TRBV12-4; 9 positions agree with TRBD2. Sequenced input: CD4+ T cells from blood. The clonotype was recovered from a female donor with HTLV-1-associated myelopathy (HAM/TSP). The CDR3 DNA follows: TGTGCCAGCAGTTCCCGGGGGGCGGGGGGGCGGGAGACCCAGTACTTC. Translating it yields CASSSRGAGGRETQYF.